This T cell receptor beta chain emerged from a study of identifying expanded T cells in peripheral blood. Of note for this clone: Its antigen is undetermined.

Findings of the study overall: Across healthy donors, higher total template counts meant significantly greater roughly two-week count variance.

Profiled with immunoSEQ multiplex PCR; TCRdb holds only in-frame clones, not every one. Of about 58,000 clones in the sample, roughly 90% were seen once. The ends were cut back, 11 bases at V and 9 bases at J, with 10 bases in the middle. The CDR3 totals 9 residues. Germline V gene data show CDR1 as MNHEY and CDR2 as SVGAGI. This TCR was sampled from a person aged 18 to 70 in good health. The chain links TRBV6-5 to TRBJ1-2; D is unresolved. Source material: blood. Here the CDR3 DNA reads TGTGCCGGAGAGGGCCGCTACACCTTC. This codes for CAGEGRYTF.